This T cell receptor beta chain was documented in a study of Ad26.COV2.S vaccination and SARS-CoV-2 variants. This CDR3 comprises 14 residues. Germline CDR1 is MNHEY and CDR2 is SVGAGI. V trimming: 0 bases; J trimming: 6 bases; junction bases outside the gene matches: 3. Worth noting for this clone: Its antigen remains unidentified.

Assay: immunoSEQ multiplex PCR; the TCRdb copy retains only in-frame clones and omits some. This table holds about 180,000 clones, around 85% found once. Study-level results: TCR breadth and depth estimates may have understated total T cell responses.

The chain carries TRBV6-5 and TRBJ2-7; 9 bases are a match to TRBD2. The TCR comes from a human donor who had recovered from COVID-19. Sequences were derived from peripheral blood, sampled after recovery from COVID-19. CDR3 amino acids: CASSYSRLAVEQYF. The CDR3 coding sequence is TGTGCCAGCAGTTACTCCCGACTAGCGGTCGAGCAGTACTTC.